This record looks at one TCR beta chain sequence and its context. All donors came from Russia, were Caucasian and healthy, and spanned ages roughly 6 to 100. A J-beta primer mix and a sample-barcoded 5' primer were used in a second PCR of about 7 to 12 cycles. TCRdb ran MiXCR on the 5' RACE reads and lists one entry per CDR3 protein. The sample lists about 970,000 distinct CDR3 sequences; approximately 50% were seen once. This specimen comes from a study of blood T cells in healthy people across ages. This CDR3 has 14 residues. Germline V gene lookup returns CDR1 GTSNPN and CDR2 SVGIG (reference sequence). Trimming pared 5 bases from V and 9 bases from J, leaving 23 bases between.

This receptor was taken from a woman between 55 and 75 years old in good health. Sequences were obtained from blood. The rearrangement uses TRBV30 and TRBJ2-7; D is possibly TRBD2 (6 bases). The CDR3 here is CAWGPGATLTAQYF. CDR3 DNA: TGTGCCTGGGGACCGGGAGCAACGTTGACCGCGCAGTACTTC.